This T cell receptor beta chain derives from a study of cytomegalovirus exposure and HLA in healthy donors (dated by TCRdb to the late 2010s). With respect to the entire study: In an earlier analysis of under 600 of the donors, around 300 Gb of sequence data and 120 million or so unique TCR beta sequences from about 179 million T cells were reported. Roughly 300 gigabases of sequencing data and approximately 91 million unique TCR sequences made up an early release that covered approximately 650 HLA-typed donors. The genetic ancestry cluster associated with self-reported Caucasian donors included about 81% of the approximately 430 genotyped donors. The study was designed to test whether signatures of past pathogen exposure could be identified by cataloging public T cell receptors. Using immunosequencing, the study profiled T cell repertoires from 550 to 750 subjects and related those repertoires to cytomegalovirus serostatus. Besides the first cohort of hundreds of subjects, a separate validation cohort made up of 120 different subjects was used. To predict cytomegalovirus infection status, the study combined high-throughput TCR immunosequencing, statistical association of individual TCRs with disease status, and machine learning. A later analysis re-analyzed previously published TCR beta repertoires from several hundred donors and added high-resolution HLA genotyping to study TCR occurrence patterns. Rather than drawing on any new phenotypic data, the later analysis identified candidate immune exposures from TCR beta sequences and the way those sequences occurred across donors. To decide whether each TCR beta V gene segment behaved as functional or pseudogenic, an earlier analysis of several hundred of the donors relied on high-throughput TCR beta sequencing. Donor age, sex, ethnicity and CMV serostatus were compiled together with the repertoire data. In a later genetic analysis, genome-wide SNP genotypes for about 55% of the roughly 700 donors were used, and that subset was treated as a discovery cohort. Every repertoire in the discovery cohort had been generated on one and the same sequencing platform. HLA typing included class I and class II loci at four-digit resolution. The number of donors typed differed by locus, with about 629-630 for A, B, C, DRB1 and DQB1, roughly 520 for DQA1, some 570 for DPA1, and 450 to 480 for DPB1. Roughly five DR-DQ haplotypes were handled as single units for association and clustering, since linkage in the cohort was strong. Among some 410 genotyped donors of the cohort, an average of around 250,000 unique TCR beta nucleotide sequences was sequenced per donor, of which approximately 18% were non-productive. Results and caveats for the whole study, not just this receptor: Compared with equally common non-associated chains, HLA-associated TCR beta chains in a later analysis were more clonally expanded and had lower generation probabilities. Because the 87-base-pair reads could not distinguish some IMGT-functional V segments, including TRBV6-2 and TRBV6-3, those segments were excluded. Compared with the approximately 600-donor mean, donors in an Asian-associated ancestry cluster had fewer N-insertions in productive TCRs, according to a later genetic analysis. A cluster of highly shared sequence variants was judged likely to represent a technical artifact of the sequencing pipeline. Broadly in line with IMGT annotations, most TCR beta V segments showed up in productive rearrangements about 87% or about 30% of the time in an earlier analysis of about 500 of the donors. Because counts were too low, seventeen rarely observed V segments, including chromosome 9 orphons, were left out of the earlier analysis of some 600 of the donors. A further reported finding was that TCR beta sequences accurately predicted the HLA-A and HLA-B alleles for most subjects in the first cohort. Sequencing depth was assumed to be roughly uniform across donors in the presence/absence analyses, though that assumption may not hold. A total of about 180 TCR beta chains were listed by the study as associated with cytomegalovirus. In this cohort, only TCR beta chains were sequenced, and detectable features were limited by the absence of alpha or paired-chain data. In vitro tests confirmed that a few of the cytomegalovirus-associated TCR beta chains recognize cytomegalovirus antigens. According to a later analysis, parvovirus B19, influenza, CMV and Epstein-Barr virus appeared linked to several top co-occurrence clusters. Because some donors lacked HLA typing at each locus, the association tests relied only on the typed subset. In both the original and validation cohorts, the classifier was reported to diagnose cytomegalovirus status with high specificity and sensitivity. A later analysis associated roughly 17,000 TCR beta sequences with specific HLA alleles at a false discovery rate of 0.05. When HLA alleles, especially DR and DQ, strongly co-occurred, TCR associations were difficult to assign to individual alleles. Most TCR sequences were seen in very few donors, while some public TCRs were found in many individuals. Most CMV-associated TCR beta chains appeared to be HLA-restricted in a later analysis, and the HLA associations seemed to be driven largely by CMV exposure. Correlated functional status among segregating V segments might be attributable to linkage disequilibrium, but an unknown experimental factor could not be ruled out. The only immune exposure information available for the cohort was CMV serostatus. It was suggested by the authors that the approach could potentially be generalized to other disease states and immunological phenotypes. In a later analysis, the rate of TCR association differed among HLA loci, with DRB1 alleles having the most associated TCRs and HLA-C alleles having the fewest. A later genetic analysis associated a missense DCLRE1C variant with V-gene and J-gene trimming of TCR beta chains, and an independent cohort replicated the association.

Receptor libraries were prepared by the immunoSEQ multiplex PCR assay. For the multiplex PCR, a mixture combining 60 forward primers for TCR Vbeta segments and 13 reverse primers for TCR Jbeta segments was used. The CDR3 region of rearranged TCR beta genes was amplified from genomic DNA with a multiplex PCR assay. The Illumina HiSeq System was used to sequence the amplified TCR beta libraries as 87-base-pair reads. In the authors' own workflow: Across the 700 or so repertoires, a later analysis counted 60 million to 90 million unique TCR beta chains, 9.5 million to 13 million of which were shared by at least two donors. Raw reads were error-corrected and collapsed into unique sequences with a nearest-neighbor algorithm that merged closely related sequences to remove PCR and sequencing errors. V, D and J gene segments were assigned by aligning CDR3 sequences to IMGT reference sequences. For a sequence to be retained, at least a six-nucleotide match to both a V gene segment and a J gene segment was required. A rearrangement counted as productive if the CDR3 had no stop codons and remained in frame with V and J, and every other rearrangement counted as non-productive. Following IMGT convention, CDR3 was defined as the stretch from the second conserved V-encoded cysteine to the conserved J-encoded phenylalanine. Sequences without an unambiguous match to a single V gene segment were excluded from the earlier analysis of 450 to 650 of the donors. In an earlier analysis of 587 of the donors, V segments were called functional above 56.7% productive rearrangements and were called segregating when the between-donor standard deviation exceeded 5%. A statistical classification framework was built for diagnosing cytomegalovirus status from the catalog of TCR beta chain sequences. A later analysis assigned V and J genes by comparing TCR nucleotide sequences with IMGT/GENE-DB human TR gene sequences. A later analysis assigned CDR3 sequences and most-parsimonious VDJ recombination scenarios with the TCRdist pipeline. In a later analysis, each TCR beta chain was defined by its CDR3 amino acid sequence together with its V-gene family, and reads lacking a unique V-gene family were excluded. In a later analysis, 450 to 600 highly shared, low-generation-probability nucleotide sequences were removed to address suspected cross-contamination and a sequencing artifact. In a later analysis, a clonal expansion index was calculated for each public chain from normalized within-repertoire ranks of inferred template counts. In a later analysis, generation probabilities were computed with a VDJ recombination model fitted to out-of-frame rearrangements, and the resulting probabilities were checked against IGoR. Hypergeometric tests were used in a later analysis to score TCR-TCR, TCR-HLA and TCR-CMV co-occurrence, with a repertoire-size bias correction applied to the TCR pairs. To estimate false discovery rates, a later analysis permuted the HLA or CMV assignments 20 times. A later analysis grouped co-occurring TCRs with DBSCAN, adding TCRdist sequence similarity when clustering within HLA-allele-positive subsets. Repertoires with fewer than 30,000 or more than 120,000 public chains, plus five repertoires with anomalous nucleotide sharing, were excluded from co-occurrence clustering. TCRdb holds this immuneACCESS table with in-frame rearrangements only. Some clones are missing; in checked studies, unresolved V genes explain under half, and the rest has no known cause. The V and J calls and clone size were taken over from that table, and D and trimming were inferred from the DNA. The sample table holds 160,000 or so clones, of which around 85% were seen once. The ten largest clones capture 0.85% of the sample.

The cohort was made up of 500 to 850 healthy bone marrow donors. At the time of sampling, every cohort member was nominally healthy, though immune exposures that went unrecorded were likely present. The donor was CMV seronegative and belonged to the group of 352 seronegative cohort members. A peripheral blood sample was provided by each donor, and peripheral blood mononuclear cells were used for TCR beta sequencing. Genomic DNA was extracted from the blood cell samples with the Qiagen DNeasy Blood Extraction Kit. This clone was observed once. Its binding antigen is unknown. Base qualities are not provided; no much larger clone lies one nucleotide away. The CDR3 sequence holds 16 residues, the cysteine and phenylalanine included. Of the read, only the CDR3 DNA is kept; its 48 bases are in frame from base 1. V loses 3 bases at its end and J loses 3 bases; junction bases beyond the gene matches: 6. Via the germline V gene, CDR1 is SGHRS and CDR2 YFSETQ.

Sequenced sample: PBMCs. The chain uses TRBV5-1 and TRBJ2-2, and 9 bases in between align with TRBD1. The receptor's source is a woman in her 30s in good health and CMV-seronegative. DNA sequence: TGCGCCAGCAGCTGGAGGACAGGGGTAGACACCGGGGAGCTGTTTTTT. Its amino acids are CASSWRTGVDTGELFF.